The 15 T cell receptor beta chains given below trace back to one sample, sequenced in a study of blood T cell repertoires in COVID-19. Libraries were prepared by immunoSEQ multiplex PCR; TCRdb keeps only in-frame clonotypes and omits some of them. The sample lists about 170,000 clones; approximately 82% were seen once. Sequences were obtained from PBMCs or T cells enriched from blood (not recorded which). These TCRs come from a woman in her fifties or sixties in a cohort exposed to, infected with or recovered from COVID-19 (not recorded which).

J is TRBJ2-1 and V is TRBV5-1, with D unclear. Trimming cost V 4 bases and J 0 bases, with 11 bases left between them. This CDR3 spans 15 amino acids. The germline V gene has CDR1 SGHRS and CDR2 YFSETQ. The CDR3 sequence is CASSRQEYSYNEQFF. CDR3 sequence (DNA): TGCGCCAGCAGCCGTCAAGAGTACTCCTACAATGAGCAGTTCTTC. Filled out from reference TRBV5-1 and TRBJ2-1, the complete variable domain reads KAGVTQTPRYLIKTRGQQVTLSCSPISGHRSVSWYQQTPGQGLQFLFEYFSETQRNKGNFPGRFSGRQFSNSRSEMNVSTLELGDSALYLCASSRQEYSYNEQFFGPGTRLTVL.

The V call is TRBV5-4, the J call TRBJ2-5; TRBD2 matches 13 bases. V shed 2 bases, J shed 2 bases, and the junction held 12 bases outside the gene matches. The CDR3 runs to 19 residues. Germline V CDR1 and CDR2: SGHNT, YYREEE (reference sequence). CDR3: CASSLPGLAGQARQETQYF. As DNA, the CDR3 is TGTGCCAGCAGCTTACCGGGACTAGCGGGACAAGCCAGACAAGAGACCCAGTACTTC.

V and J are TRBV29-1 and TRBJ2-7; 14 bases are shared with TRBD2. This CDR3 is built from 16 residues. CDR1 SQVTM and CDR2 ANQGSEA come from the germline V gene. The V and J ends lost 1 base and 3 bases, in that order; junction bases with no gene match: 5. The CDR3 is CSVEGSGTSGSYEQYF. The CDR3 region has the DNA TGCAGCGTTGAAGGCTCCGGGACTAGCGGGAGCTACGAGCAGTACTTC.

This CDR3 is CASSLLTVYGYTF. The CDR3 DNA reads TGTGCCAGCAGTTTATTGACAGTGTATGGCTACACCTTC. The chain has TRBV28 and TRBJ1-2; perhaps TRBD1 as D (5 bases). The CDR3 is made up of 13 amino acids. In germline, CDR1 is MDHEN, CDR2 SYDVKM. The V end lost 1 base, the J end lost 5 bases, and 8 bases lay between the germline ends.

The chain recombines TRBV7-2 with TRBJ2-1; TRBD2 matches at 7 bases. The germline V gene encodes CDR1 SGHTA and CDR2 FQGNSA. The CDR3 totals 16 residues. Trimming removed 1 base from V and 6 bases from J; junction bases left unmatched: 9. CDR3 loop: CASSLEVGDYGNEQFF. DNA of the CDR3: TGTGCCAGCAGCTTAGAGGTTGGGGACTACGGCAATGAGCAGTTCTTC.

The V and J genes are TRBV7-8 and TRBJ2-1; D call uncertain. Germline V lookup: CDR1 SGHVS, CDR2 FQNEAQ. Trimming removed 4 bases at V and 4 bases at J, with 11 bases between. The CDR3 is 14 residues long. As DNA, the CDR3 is TGTGCCAGCAGCTATCGACTCGTTTACAATGAGCAGTTCTTC. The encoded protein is CASSYRLVYNEQFF.

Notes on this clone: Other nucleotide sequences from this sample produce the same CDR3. The CDR3 nucleotides are TGTGCCAGCAGCCGGGACAGCTATGGCTACACCTTC. It yields the protein CASSRDSYGYTF. The chain couples TRBV7-9 to TRBJ1-2; 7 positions agree with TRBD1. Trimming took 5 bases from V and 4 from J; bases not matched to a gene: 1. CDR3 length: 12 amino acids. CDR1 and CDR2 from the germline V gene are SEHNR and FQNEAQ (reference sequence).

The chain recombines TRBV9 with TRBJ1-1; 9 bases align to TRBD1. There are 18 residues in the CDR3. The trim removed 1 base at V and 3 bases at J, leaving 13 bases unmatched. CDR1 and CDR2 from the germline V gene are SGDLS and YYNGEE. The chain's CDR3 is CASSVYSPGQGFDTEAFF. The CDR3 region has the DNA TGTGCCAGCAGCGTATACTCCCCGGGACAGGGCTTTGACACTGAAGCTTTCTTT.

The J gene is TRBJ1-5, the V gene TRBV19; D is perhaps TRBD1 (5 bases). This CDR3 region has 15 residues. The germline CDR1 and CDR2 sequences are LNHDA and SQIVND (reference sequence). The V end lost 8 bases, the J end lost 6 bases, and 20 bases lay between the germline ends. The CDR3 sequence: CASGGVRGGSQPQHF. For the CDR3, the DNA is TGTGCCAGTGGGGGGGTGCGGGGAGGGAGTCAGCCCCAGCATTTT.

CDR3 sequence reads: CSVEARDRRETQYF. CDR3 sequence (DNA): TGCAGCGTTGAAGCCAGGGACAGGAGGGAGACCCAGTACTTC. The V gene is TRBV29-1, the J gene TRBJ2-5, with 8 bases aligning to TRBD1. V shed 1 base, J shed 5 bases, and the junction held 6 bases outside the gene matches. Germline assignment: CDR1 SQVTM and CDR2 ANQGSEA. CDR3 length: 14 amino acids.

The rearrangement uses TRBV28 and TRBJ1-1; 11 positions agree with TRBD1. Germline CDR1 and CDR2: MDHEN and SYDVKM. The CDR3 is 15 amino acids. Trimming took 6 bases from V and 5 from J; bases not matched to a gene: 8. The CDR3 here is CASSWTGGDWTEAFF. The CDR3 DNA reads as TGTGCCAGCAGCTGGACAGGGGGCGATTGGACTGAAGCTTTCTTT.

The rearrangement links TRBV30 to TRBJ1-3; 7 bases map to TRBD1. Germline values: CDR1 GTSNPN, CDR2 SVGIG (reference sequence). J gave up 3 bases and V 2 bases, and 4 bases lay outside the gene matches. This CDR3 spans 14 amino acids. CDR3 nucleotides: TGTGCCTGGAGTAAGGGGGCGGATGGAAACACCATATATTTT. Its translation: CAWSKGADGNTIYF.

This chain's CDR3 is CASSPTSGRRETQYF. CDR3 DNA sequence: TGTGCCAGCAGCCCGACTAGCGGGAGGAGAGAGACCCAGTACTTC. The chain is built from TRBV5-5 and TRBJ2-5; TRBD2 matches 13 bases. The germline V gene encodes CDR1 SGHKS and CDR2 YYEKEE (reference sequence). CDR3 size: 15 residues. With V trimmed by 4 bases and J by 4 bases, 4 bases remained unmatched.

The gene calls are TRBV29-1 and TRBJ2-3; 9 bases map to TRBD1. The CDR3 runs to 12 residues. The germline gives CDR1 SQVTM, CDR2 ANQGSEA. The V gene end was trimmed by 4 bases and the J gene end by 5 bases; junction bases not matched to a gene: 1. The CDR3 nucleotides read TGCAGCGTTGGACAGGGGGGAGATACGCAGTATTTT. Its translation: CSVGQGGDTQYF.

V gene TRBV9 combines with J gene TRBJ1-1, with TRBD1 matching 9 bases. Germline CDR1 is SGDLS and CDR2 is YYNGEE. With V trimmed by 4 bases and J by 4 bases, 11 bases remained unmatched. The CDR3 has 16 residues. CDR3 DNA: TGTGCCAGCAGCCCCGGGACAGGGTCGGGAGGCACTGAAGCTTTCTTT. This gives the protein CASSPGTGSGGTEAFF.